This record looks at one T cell receptor beta chain sequence and its context. The data were obtained in a study of blood T cell repertoires in COVID-19. Study at large: Some COVID-19 samples were acute and others convalescent; all came from the United States, Italy and Spain. The cDNA or gDNA used as material had been derived from T cells, B-cell-depleted T cells, or PBMCs.

The method was immunoSEQ multiplex PCR; TCRdb's version includes in-frame clones alone and lacks a portion of them. The profile covers about 59,000 clones, with 73% appearing a single time and 11% to 15% taken by the ten largest. The CDR3 spans 14 residues. The germline CDR1 and CDR2 sequences are MGHRA and YSYEKL. V was clipped by 0 bases and J by 2 bases, with 7 bases between them. The clonotype comes from a woman aged 70-85 years with acute or convalescent COVID-19. The chain couples TRBV4-1 to TRBJ2-5; perhaps TRBD2 as D (6 bases). The sample consisted of peripheral blood. The chain's CDR3 is CASSQEEGQETQYF. The CDR3 nucleotides read TGCGCCAGCAGCCAAGAGGAGGGGCAAGAGACCCAGTACTTC.